The source of this TCR beta chain is a study of post-analysis software for immune sequencing data. In the study overall: The disease courses covered relapsing-remitting, secondary progressive and progressive-relapsing multiple sclerosis.

Unique-molecular-identifier-tagged TCR beta cDNA libraries were used. A population of roughly 0.95 to 10 million T cells gave rise to around 480,000 cDNA molecules. TCRdb re-analysed the PCR reads in MiXCR, keeping a single row per CDR3 protein. The sample includes about 770,000 distinct CDR3 sequences, around 45% of them seen just once. Notes on the study in general: Samples prepared in the same batch strongly co-clustered by F measure. In multiple sclerosis, normalized Chao1 diversity was significantly below that of controls. In patients, TRBV5-6, TRBV5-1 and TRBV20-1 belonged to four or five TRBV segments found more frequently than in controls.

As concerns this clonotype: Its target is unknown.

Unmatched junction bases numbered 8, after V lost 4 bases and J lost 3 bases. The CDR3 spans 15 residues. The germline V gene has CDR1 KGHSH and CDR2 LQKENI. This chain connects TRBV18 to TRBJ2-5; 7 bases agree with TRBD2. Sequencing input: blood. This TCR came from a girl aged 10-17 years with multiple sclerosis. In nucleotides, the CDR3 is TGTGCCAGCTCACTGACGCCTAGCGGAGAAGAGACCCAGTACTTC. Its protein is CASSLTPSGEETQYF.